One sample yielded the 17 T cell receptor beta chains listed below, sequenced in a study of blood T cell repertoires in COVID-19. TCRdb's copy holds only in-frame clones and misses some; the assay was immunoSEQ multiplex PCR. The sample has roughly 35,000 clones; 75% to 90% are singletons. The sequenced material came from peripheral blood. Source of these receptors: a human donor with acute or convalescent COVID-19. The donor label of this sample is uncertain.

The chain uses TRBV6-2 or TRBV6-3 and TRBJ1-1; possibly TRBD1 for D (6 bases). The CDR3 length is 16 residues. Germline CDR1 is MNHEY and CDR2 is SVGEGT. The V end lost 2 bases, the J end lost 4 bases, and 17 bases lay between the germline ends. CDR3 nucleotides: TGTGCCAGCAGTTACGGGGCAGGGGATATGGGCACTGAAGCTTTCTTT. This translates into CASSYGAGDMGTEAFF.

This rearrangement joins TRBV27 to TRBJ1-2, with TRBD1 matching over 7 bases. Germline values: CDR1 MNHEY, CDR2 SMNVEV (reference sequence). CDR3 length: 14 residues. With 6 bases clipped from V and 11 bases from J, the junction kept 15 bases outside the gene matches. For the CDR3, the DNA is TGTGCCAGCAGCCCTTACGAGGGGGCCATCCAATACACCTTC. As protein: CASSPYEGAIQYTF.

V is TRBV20-1 and J is TRBJ2-7, with D possibly matching TRBD2 (6 bases). CDR1 is DFQATT, CDR2 SNEGSKA, per germline (reference sequence). Trimming left V 3 bases short and J 6 bases short, with 9 bases between. The CDR3 covers 11 residues. The CDR3 loop is CSASMGGEQYF. CDR3 DNA: TGCAGTGCTAGTATGGGGGGCGAGCAGTACTTC.

The chain uses TRBV6-5 and TRBJ1-2; D not certain. The CDR3 is 12 residues long. The germline gives CDR1 MNHEY, CDR2 SVGAGI. Trimming took off 8 bases at V and 0 bases at J, with 7 bases between the two ends. In DNA, the CDR3 is TGTGCCAGCCGGAGGGCTAACTATGGCTACACCTTC. It translates to CASRRANYGYTF.

The rearrangement joins TRBV3-1 (or the pseudogene TRBV3-2) to TRBJ1-2; TRBD1 agrees at 7 bases. Trimming cost V 5 bases and J 8 bases; bases outside gene matches: 11. Germline values: CDR1 LGHDT, CDR2 YNNKEL (reference sequence). This CDR3 is built from 14 residues. The CDR3 DNA sequence: TGTGCCAGCAGCGAAACCCACAGGGGTGAAGGCTACACCTTC. Its protein is CASSETHRGEGYTF.

V usage is TRBV4-3 and J usage is TRBJ1-1; 8 bases line up with TRBD1. V gave up 1 base and J gave up 10 bases; unmatched junction bases: 2. This CDR3 has 12 amino acids. Germline V gives CDR1 LGHNA, CDR2 YSLEER. The DNA of the CDR3 is TGCGCCAGCAGCCAAGCAGGGGGCACAGCTTTCTTT. Translation: CASSQAGGTAFF.

The chain combines TRBV19 with TRBJ1-2; a possible D gene is TRBD1 (6 bases). Trimming shortened V by 5 bases and J by 4 bases, and 11 bases separated the two germline ends. The CDR3 is made up of 13 amino acids. The germline V gene has CDR1 LNHDA and CDR2 SQIVND (reference sequence). The CDR3 nucleotides are TGTGCCAGTAGTCCGGGGGGCGCCTATGGCTACACCTTC. Translating it yields CASSPGGAYGYTF.

This chain joins TRBV30 and TRBJ1-2; a possible D gene is TRBD1 (6 bases). Trimming removed 4 bases at V and 4 bases at J, with 13 bases between. This CDR3 region has 13 residues. Germline lookup yields CDR1 GTSNPN and CDR2 SVGIG (reference sequence). This CDR3 is CAWTRGSSYGYTF. In DNA, the CDR3 is TGTGCCTGGACGAGGGGGTCGAGCTATGGCTACACCTTC.

The V and J genes are TRBV28 and TRBJ1-2; 7 bases agree with TRBD1. The length of the CDR3 is 15 residues. Germline values: CDR1 MDHEN, CDR2 SYDVKM. The J segment lost 4 bases and the V segment lost 8 bases, leaving 13 bases of the junction unmatched. CDR3: CASQRNRGGGYGYTF. For the CDR3, the DNA is TGTGCCAGCCAACGGAACAGAGGGGGCGGCTATGGCTACACCTTC.

This clone showed up just once. The V call is TRBV6-7, the J call TRBJ2-2, with D maybe TRBD1 (6 bases). TRBV6-7 is noted as an ORF with a role that remains uncertain. Trimming took 2 bases from V and 3 from J, leaving 10 bases between them. The CDR3 covers 15 residues. The CDR3: CASSYAKGDTGELFF. The CDR3 DNA sequence: TGTGCCAGCAGTTACGCAAAGGGGGACACCGGGGAGCTGTTTTTT.

The genes are TRBV5-4 and TRBJ1-2; no definite D call. Germline V lookup: CDR1 SGHNT, CDR2 YYREEE (reference sequence). With 0 bases removed from V and 8 bases from J, the gap between germline ends came to 14 bases. The CDR3 contains 14 residues. DNA for the CDR3: TGTGCCAGCAGCTTGGTCGGGGTTTCGGTCGGCTACACCTTC. This codes for CASSLVGVSVGYTF.

The chain combines TRBV7-2 with TRBJ1-2, with D unclear. Trimming took off 8 bases at V and 8 bases at J, with 12 bases between the two ends. The germline V gene encodes CDR1 SGHTA and CDR2 FQGNSA. The CDR3 totals 11 residues. The CDR3 region is CASSFGYGYTF. The CDR3 nucleotides are TGTGCCAGCTCATTCGGGTACGGCTACACCTTC.

In its sample, this clone was seen a few times. V and J are TRBV7-2 and TRBJ2-7; a possible D gene is TRBD1 (6 bases). This CDR3 region has 15 residues. The germline V gene encodes CDR1 SGHTA and CDR2 FQGNSA. V lost 3 bases, J lost 6 bases, and 18 bases lay in between. This CDR3 reads CASSFAGPQGGEQYF. Here the CDR3 DNA reads TGTGCCAGCAGCTTCGCCGGACCCCAAGGGGGCGAGCAGTACTTC.

This chain connects TRBV11-3 to TRBJ1-1, with D possibly matching TRBD1 (5 bases). CDR1 is SGHNT, CDR2 YENEEA, per germline. CDR3 length: 14 amino acids. Trimming removed 4 bases from V and 7 bases from J, with 16 bases in between. This chain's CDR3 is CASSSRIGALEAFF. CDR3 coding DNA: TGTGCCAGCAGCTCCCGAATTGGGGCACTTGAAGCTTTCTTT.

The chain uses TRBV28 and TRBJ1-5, with D unclear. V shed 7 bases and J shed 0 bases, with 10 bases lying between them. This CDR3 has 14 amino acids. Germline values: CDR1 MDHEN, CDR2 SYDVKM. CDR3 sequence (DNA): TGTGCCAGCAACGGGGTGATTAGCAATCAGCCCCAGCATTTT. Its translation is CASNGVISNQPQHF.

The chain employs TRBV25-1 and TRBJ1-3; 8 positions agree with TRBD1. The CDR3 has 15 amino acids. Trimming at V came to 3 bases and at J to 2 bases, leaving 3 bases not matched to a gene. Germline V CDR1 and CDR2: MGHDK, SYGVNS. For the CDR3, the DNA is TGTGCCAGCAGTGAGTCGGACAGGGCTGGAAACACCATATATTTT. It translates to CASSESDRAGNTIYF.

The V call is TRBV5-4, the J call TRBJ2-3, with TRBD1 matching over 8 bases. The V gene's germline CDR1 is SGHNT and CDR2 YYREEE (reference sequence). The CDR3 runs 18 residues. V lost 3 bases and J lost 1; bases outside the gene matches: 13. DNA of the CDR3: TGTGCCAGCAGCTCTCAATTAGGACAGGGAGAGGGCACAGATACGCAGTATTTT. Amino acid sequence: CASSSQLGQGEGTDTQYF. Complete variable domain (other parts from reference TRBV5-4 and TRBJ2-3): ETGVTQSPTHLIKTRGQQVTLRCSSQSGHNTVSWYQQALGQGPQFIFQYYREEENGRGNFPPRFSGLQFPNYSSELNVNALELDDSALYLCASSSQLGQGEGTDTQYFGPGTRLTVL.